This T cell receptor (beta chain) derives from a study of regulatory T cells in long-lasting Graves disease. Assembly of TCR beta libraries relied on iRepertoire HTBI primers together with Arm-PCR of CDR3 regions. TCRdb called the multiplex PCR reads again in MiXCR, with one record for every CDR3 protein. Of about 420,000 distinct CDR3 sequences detected, 23% appear once; the ten largest clones hold 26%. The study, taken as a whole, reports: Accuracy may have suffered from the small sample size.

Time point given: persistent/refractory GD, antithyroid drugs over 5 years with positive TRAb. Preparation of the TCR library used RNA extracted from PBMCs. Graves' disease diagnosis followed American Thyroid Association guidelines. This clonotype has ten or more counts. The antigen remains undetermined. The TCR comes from a female donor with Graves disease. Sequenced here: peripheral blood mononuclear cells (PBMCs), sampled when the disease was refractory, from a patient treated with antithyroid drugs.

Here the CDR3 reads CASSRGGKGDTEAFF. CDR3 bases: TGTGCCAGCAGCCGTGGCGGTAAGGGAGACACTGAAGCTTTCTTT. The V call is TRBV7-2, the J call TRBJ1-1; no firm D call. CDR3 length: 15 residues. Between the trimmed V and J ends, which lost 5 bases and 3 bases, there was a span of 16 bases. The germline V gene has CDR1 SGHTA and CDR2 FQGNSA.